The 12 T cell receptor beta chains reported below all come from one sample, sequenced in a study of OX40 agonist ivuxolimab in advanced cancers. The protocol was immunoSEQ multiplex PCR, while the TCRdb copy is restricted to in-frame clones and leaves out a portion. The sample lists 45,000 or so clones, approximately 91% occurring once. This specimen consisted of CD4+ or CD8+ T cells sorted from blood, obtained in a trial of the OX40 agonist ivuxolimab. The source of these receptors is an adult with an advanced solid tumor such as melanoma, head and neck, liver or kidney cancer.

The chain couples TRBV30 to TRBJ1-2; tentatively, D is TRBD1 (6 bases). The V end was cut by 1 base, the J end by 10 bases, with 10 bases between. The CDR3 has 11 residues. CDR1 is GTSNPN and CDR2 is SVGIG in the germline V gene (reference sequence). CDR3 bases: TGTGCCTGGAGTGAGCGACAGGTCTACACCTTC. Residues: CAWSERQVYTF.

This clone was seen only a few times. The chain recombines TRBV16 with TRBJ1-5, with TRBD1 identical over 11 bases. J gave up 2 bases and V 3 bases, and 15 bases lay outside the gene matches. Germline V gene data show CDR1 as KGHSY and CDR2 as FQNENV. The CDR3 loop spans 20 amino acids. The CDR3, as DNA: TGTGCCAGCAGCCAGGACAAGGAGGACAGGGGGCTCCGGGGCAATCAGCCCCAGCATTTT. It is translated as CASSQDKEDRGLRGNQPQHF.

The rearrangement joins TRBV18 to TRBJ1-6, with D unclear. Germline values: CDR1 KGHSH, CDR2 LQKENI. Trimming took off 1 base at V and 8 bases at J, with 12 bases between the two ends. The CDR3 is made up of 15 amino acids. DNA for the CDR3: TGTGCCAGCTCACCACAGGGAAGGGTGGATTCACCCCTCCACTTT. This gives the protein CASSPQGRVDSPLHF.

The chain uses TRBV2 and TRBJ1-2; TRBD1 matches 7 bases. This CDR3 has 13 residues. Losses at the gene ends were 4 bases for V and 7 bases for J; bases not matched to a gene: 6. CDR1 is SNHLY, CDR2 FYNNEI, per germline. The CDR3: CASSGTGERGYTF. As DNA, the CDR3 is TGTGCCAGCAGTGGTACAGGGGAACGTGGCTACACCTTC. Using reference TRBV2 and TRBJ1-2 for the parts outside the CDR3, the full variable domain is EPEVTQTPSHQVTQMGQEVILRCVPISNHLYFYWYRQILGQKVEFLVSFYNNEISEKSEIFDDQFSVERPDGSNFTLKIRSTKLEDSAMYFCASSGTGERGYTFGSGTRLTVV.

V usage is TRBV12-5 and J usage is TRBJ2-2; TRBD1 matches at 9 bases. The CDR3 loop spans 16 amino acids. Germline CDR1 is LGHNT and CDR2 is FRNRAP. J lost 1 base, V lost 5 bases, and 5 bases had no gene match. The CDR3: CASGPSDRGNTGELFF. The CDR3, as DNA: TGTGCTAGTGGTCCCTCGGACAGGGGGAACACCGGGGAGCTGTTTTTT.

In this sample, this clone turned up a few times. The chain carries TRBV19 and TRBJ1-2; D is unresolved. The ends were cut back, 1 base at V and 1 base at J, with 10 bases in the middle. CDR1 is LNHDA and CDR2 is SQIVND in the germline V gene (reference sequence). There are 15 residues in the CDR3. The CDR3 nucleotides are TGTGCCAGTAGTATAGGGCAAGGCGGTAACTATGGCTACACCTTC. Translation: CASSIGQGGNYGYTF.

The rearrangement links TRBV7-9 to TRBJ2-7; D is uncertain. Per germline, CDR1 SEHNR and CDR2 FQNEAQ (reference sequence). The ends were cut back, 3 bases at V and 3 bases at J, with 6 bases in the middle. This CDR3 contains 12 residues. The CDR3 here is CASSLWGYEQYV. CDR3 bases: TGTGCCAGCAGCTTGTGGGGCTACGAGCAGTACGTC.

The V gene is TRBV19, the J gene TRBJ2-1, with unresolved D. This CDR3 has 13 amino acids. CDR1 LNHDA and CDR2 SQIVND come from the germline V gene (reference sequence). V was clipped by 5 bases and J by 3 bases, with 8 bases between them. Here the CDR3 reads CASSGPDYNEQFF. As DNA, the CDR3 is TGTGCCAGTAGTGGGCCGGACTACAATGAGCAGTTCTTC.

CDR3 sequence (DNA): TGTGCCAGCAGCTTGCTCCAAGTCAGGGTTACAGATACGCAGTATTTT. The encoded protein is CASSLLQVRVTDTQYF. The chain links TRBV5-6 to TRBJ2-3; perhaps TRBD1 as D (5 bases). V was shortened by 1 base and J by 3 bases, with 15 bases between the two germline ends. The CDR3 runs 16 residues. CDR1 and CDR2 (germline): SGHDT, YYEEEE. Full variable domain (missing parts from reference TRBV5-6 and TRBJ2-3): DAGVTQSPTHLIKTRGQQVTLRCSPKSGHDTVSWYQQALGQGPQFIFQYYEEEERQRGNFPDRFSGHQFPNYSSELNVNALLLGDSALYLCASSLLQVRVTDTQYFGPGTRLTVL.

The chain uses TRBV4-1 and TRBJ1-5; the match to TRBD1 covers 7 bases. After removal of 2 bases from V and 7 bases from J, the junction contained 8 bases not matched to a gene. The CDR3 runs to 15 residues. Germline loops: CDR1 MGHRA, CDR2 YSYEKL. The CDR3 reads CASSQRGTDRQPQHF. CDR3 sequence (DNA): TGCGCCAGCAGCCAAAGGGGGACAGACAGGCAGCCCCAGCATTTT.

The J gene is TRBJ2-7, the V gene TRBV10-3, with D unresolved. The CDR3 runs 15 residues. From germline, CDR1 is ENHRY and CDR2 SYGVKD. V was clipped by 6 bases and J by 2 bases, with 17 bases between them. The DNA of the CDR3 is TGTGCCATCAGCGAAACTGTGGAGAACGCCTACGAGCAGTACTTC. Translation: CAISETVENAYEQYF.

The gene calls are TRBV9 and TRBJ2-1; D tentatively reads TRBD1 or TRBD2 (6 bases each). Per the germline V gene, CDR1 is SGDLS and CDR2 is YYNGEE. The CDR3 sequence is 14 residues long. Trimming shortened V by 4 bases and J by 5 bases, and 13 bases separated the two germline ends. The CDR3 sequence: CASSPRRGDNEQFF. In DNA form, the CDR3 reads TGTGCCAGCAGCCCTAGGAGGGGGGACAATGAGCAGTTCTTC.